Described below is a single TCR beta chain sequence and its context. Its antigen remains unknown. The sample belongs to a study of radiation and T cells in renal cell carcinoma. Notes on the study in general: Without pretreatment biopsies, baseline tumor clonotype presence was undetermined.

From germline, CDR1 is KGHSH and CDR2 LQKENI. The CDR3 totals 14 residues. V was clipped by 0 bases and J by 3 bases; unmatched bases: 1. Time point indicated: blood 4 weeks post-SBRT, at nephrectomy. The treatment here: 15 Gy SBRT to primary tumor, nephrectomy 4 weeks later. Nephrectomy followed 15 Gy stereotactic body radiation by 4 weeks. Radiation-treated patients gave blood at baseline, week 2 and week 4. The tumor was a clear cell renal cell carcinoma. The data were produced by immunoSEQ multiplex PCR, yet TCRdb's version contains in-frame clones alone and is incomplete. This sample yields 60,000 to 95,000 clones, of which approximately 87% are seen a single time; approximately 2.3% belongs to the top ten.

The sequence derives from a woman aged 60-75 years with renal cell carcinoma. The V gene is TRBV18, the J gene TRBJ2-7; 8 bases match TRBD1. Sequences were derived from blood, sampled from a patient whose treatment included radiotherapy and nephrectomy. The CDR3 here is CASSPPTGGYEQYF. For the CDR3, the DNA is TGTGCCAGCTCACCACCCACAGGGGGCTACGAGCAGTACTTC.